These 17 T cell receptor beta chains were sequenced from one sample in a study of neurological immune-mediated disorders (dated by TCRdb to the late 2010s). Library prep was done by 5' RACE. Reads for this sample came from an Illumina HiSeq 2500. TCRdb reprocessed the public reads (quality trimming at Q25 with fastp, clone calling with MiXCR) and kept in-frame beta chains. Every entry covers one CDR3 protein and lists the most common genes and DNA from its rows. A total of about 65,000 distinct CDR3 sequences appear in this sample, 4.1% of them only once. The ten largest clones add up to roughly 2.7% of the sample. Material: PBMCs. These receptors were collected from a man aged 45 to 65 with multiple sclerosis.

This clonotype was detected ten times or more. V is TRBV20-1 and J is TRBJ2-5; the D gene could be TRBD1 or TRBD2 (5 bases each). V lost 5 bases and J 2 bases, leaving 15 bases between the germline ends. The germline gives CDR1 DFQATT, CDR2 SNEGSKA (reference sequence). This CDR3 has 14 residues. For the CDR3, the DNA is TGCAGTGCTGGGGGACCGTACATACAAGAGACCCAGTACTTC. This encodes CSAGGPYIQETQYF.

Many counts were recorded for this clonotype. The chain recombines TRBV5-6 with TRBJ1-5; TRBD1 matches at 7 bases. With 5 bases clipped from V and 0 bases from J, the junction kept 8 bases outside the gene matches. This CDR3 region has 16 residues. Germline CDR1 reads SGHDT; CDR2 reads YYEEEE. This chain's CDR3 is CASRRTQGVSNQPQHF. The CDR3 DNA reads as TGTGCCAGCAGACGAACCCAGGGGGTTAGCAATCAGCCCCAGCATTTT.

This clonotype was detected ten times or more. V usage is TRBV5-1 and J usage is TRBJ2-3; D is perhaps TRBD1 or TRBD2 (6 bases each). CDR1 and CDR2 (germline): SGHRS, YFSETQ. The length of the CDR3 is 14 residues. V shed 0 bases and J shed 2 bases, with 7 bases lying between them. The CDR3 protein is CASSLAGATDTQYF. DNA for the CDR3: TGCGCCAGCAGCTTGGCGGGGGCCACAGATACGCAGTATTTT.

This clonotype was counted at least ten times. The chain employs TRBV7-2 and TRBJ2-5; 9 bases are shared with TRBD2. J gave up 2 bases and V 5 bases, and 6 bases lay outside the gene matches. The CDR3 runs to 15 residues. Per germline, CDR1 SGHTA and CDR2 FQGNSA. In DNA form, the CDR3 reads TGTGCCAGCAGCGACGCGGGGGGGCCGCAAGAGACCCAGTACTTC. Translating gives CASSDAGGPQETQYF.

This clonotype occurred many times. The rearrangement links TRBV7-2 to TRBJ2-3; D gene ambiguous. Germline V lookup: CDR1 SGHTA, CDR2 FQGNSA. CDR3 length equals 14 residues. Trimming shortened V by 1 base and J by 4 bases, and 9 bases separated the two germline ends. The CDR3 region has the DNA TGTGCCAGCAGCTTAGGGTCGTCCGCAGATACGCAGTATTTT. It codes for CASSLGSSADTQYF. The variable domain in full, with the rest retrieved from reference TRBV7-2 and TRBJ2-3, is GAGVSQSPSNKVTEKGKDVELRCDPISGHTALYWYRQSLGQGLEFLIYFQGNSAPDKSGLPSDRFSAERTGGSVSTLTIQRTQQEDSAVYLCASSLGSSADTQYFGPGTRLTVL.

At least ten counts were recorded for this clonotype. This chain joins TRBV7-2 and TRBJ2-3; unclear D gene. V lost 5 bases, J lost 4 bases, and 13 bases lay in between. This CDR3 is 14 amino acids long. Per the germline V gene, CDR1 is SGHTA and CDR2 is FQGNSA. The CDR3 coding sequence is TGTGCCAGCAGCCCACGTGACCGGGCAGATACGCAGTATTTT. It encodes CASSPRDRADTQYF.

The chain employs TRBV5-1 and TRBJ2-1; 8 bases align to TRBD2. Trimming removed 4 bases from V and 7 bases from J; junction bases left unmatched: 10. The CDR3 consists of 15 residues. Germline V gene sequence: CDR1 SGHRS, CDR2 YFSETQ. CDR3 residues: CASSPLSGGRNEQFF. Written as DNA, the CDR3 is TGCGCCAGCAGCCCCCTGTCGGGGGGGCGGAATGAGCAGTTCTTC.

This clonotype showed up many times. The chain's CDR3 is CSASGTDYQETQYF. The DNA for the CDR3 is TGCAGTGCTAGTGGAACAGACTACCAAGAGACCCAGTACTTC. The chain has TRBV20-1 and TRBJ2-5; D is undetermined. Germline lookup yields CDR1 DFQATT and CDR2 SNEGSKA (reference sequence). Trimming stripped 3 bases from V and 0 bases from J, with 11 bases between. The CDR3 is made up of 14 amino acids.

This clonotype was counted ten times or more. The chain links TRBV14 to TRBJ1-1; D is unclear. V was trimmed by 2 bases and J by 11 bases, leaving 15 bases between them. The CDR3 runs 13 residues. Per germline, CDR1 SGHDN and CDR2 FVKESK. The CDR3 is CASSQIRESRAFF. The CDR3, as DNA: TGTGCCAGCAGCCAAATACGGGAGTCTAGGGCTTTCTTT.

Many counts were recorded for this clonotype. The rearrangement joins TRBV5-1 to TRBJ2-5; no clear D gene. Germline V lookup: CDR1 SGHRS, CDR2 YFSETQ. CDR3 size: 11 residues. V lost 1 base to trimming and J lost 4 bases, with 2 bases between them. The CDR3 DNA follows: TGCGCCAGCAGCTTGTCAGAGACCCAGTACTTC. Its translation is CASSLSETQYF.

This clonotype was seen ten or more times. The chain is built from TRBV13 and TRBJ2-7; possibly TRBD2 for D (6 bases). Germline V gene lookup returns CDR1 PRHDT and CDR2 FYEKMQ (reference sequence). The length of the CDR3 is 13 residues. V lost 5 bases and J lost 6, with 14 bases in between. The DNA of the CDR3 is TGTGCCAGCAGCGGTCGACTAGTAGGCGAGCAGTACGTC. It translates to CASSGRLVGEQYV.

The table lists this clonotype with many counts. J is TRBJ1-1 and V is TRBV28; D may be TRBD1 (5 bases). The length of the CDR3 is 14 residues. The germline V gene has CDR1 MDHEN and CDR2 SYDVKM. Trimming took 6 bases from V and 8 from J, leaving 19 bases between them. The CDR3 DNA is TGTGCCAGCAGCCGGCCGGGGCCTCTCTTCGAAGCTTTCTTT. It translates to CASSRPGPLFEAFF.

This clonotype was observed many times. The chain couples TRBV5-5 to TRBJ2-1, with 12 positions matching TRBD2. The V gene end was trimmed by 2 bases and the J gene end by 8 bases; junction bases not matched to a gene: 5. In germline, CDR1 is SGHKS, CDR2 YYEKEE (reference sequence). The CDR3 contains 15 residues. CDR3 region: CASSFLTSGGDEQFF. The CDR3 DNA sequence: TGTGCCAGCAGCTTTTTGACTAGCGGGGGAGATGAGCAGTTCTTC.

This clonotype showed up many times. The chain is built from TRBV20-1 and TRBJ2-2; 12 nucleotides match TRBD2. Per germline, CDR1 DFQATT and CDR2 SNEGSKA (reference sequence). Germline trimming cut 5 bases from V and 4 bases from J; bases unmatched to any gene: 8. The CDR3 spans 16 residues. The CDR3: CSAPLTSGGGTGELFF. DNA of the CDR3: TGCAGTGCTCCCCTGACTAGCGGGGGTGGCACCGGGGAGCTGTTTTTT.

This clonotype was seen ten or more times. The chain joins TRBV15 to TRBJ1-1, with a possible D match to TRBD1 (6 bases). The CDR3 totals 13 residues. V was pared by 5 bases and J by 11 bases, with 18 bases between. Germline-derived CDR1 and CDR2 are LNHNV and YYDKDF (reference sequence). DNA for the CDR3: TGTGCCACCAGCCGTAATTTACAGGGCTTGGCTTTCTTT. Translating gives CATSRNLQGLAFF.

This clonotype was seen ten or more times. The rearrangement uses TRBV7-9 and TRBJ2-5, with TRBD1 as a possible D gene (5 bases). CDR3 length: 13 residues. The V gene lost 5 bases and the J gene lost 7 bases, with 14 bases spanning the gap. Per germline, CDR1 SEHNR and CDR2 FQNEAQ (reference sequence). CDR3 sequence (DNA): TGTGCCAGCAGCATGAGCTACCAGGGGACCCAGTACTTC. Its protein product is CASSMSYQGTQYF.

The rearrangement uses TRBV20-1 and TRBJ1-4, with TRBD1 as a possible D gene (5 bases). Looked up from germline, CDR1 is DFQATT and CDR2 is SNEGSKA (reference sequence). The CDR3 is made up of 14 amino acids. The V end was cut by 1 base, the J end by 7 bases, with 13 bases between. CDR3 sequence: CSARAGTVREKLFF. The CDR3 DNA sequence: TGCAGTGCTAGAGCCGGGACCGTCCGTGAAAAACTGTTTTTT.